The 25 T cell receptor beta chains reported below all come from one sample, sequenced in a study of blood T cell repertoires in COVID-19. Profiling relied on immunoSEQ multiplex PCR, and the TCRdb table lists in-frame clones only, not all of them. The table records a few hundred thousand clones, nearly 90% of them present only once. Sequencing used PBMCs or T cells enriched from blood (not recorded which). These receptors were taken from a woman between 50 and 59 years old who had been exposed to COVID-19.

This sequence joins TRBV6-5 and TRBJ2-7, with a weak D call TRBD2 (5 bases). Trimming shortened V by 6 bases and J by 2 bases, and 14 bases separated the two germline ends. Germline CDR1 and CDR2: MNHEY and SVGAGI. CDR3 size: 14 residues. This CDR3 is CASREAGLTYEQYF. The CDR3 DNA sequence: TGTGCCAGCAGGGAGGCAGGACTTACCTACGAGCAGTACTTC.

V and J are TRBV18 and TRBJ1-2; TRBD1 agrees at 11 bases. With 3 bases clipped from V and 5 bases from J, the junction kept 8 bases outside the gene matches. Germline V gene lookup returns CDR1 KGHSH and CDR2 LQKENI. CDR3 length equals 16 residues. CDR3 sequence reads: CASSPQGDRGTYGYTF. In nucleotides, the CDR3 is TGTGCCAGCTCACCGCAAGGGGACAGGGGGACTTATGGCTACACCTTC.

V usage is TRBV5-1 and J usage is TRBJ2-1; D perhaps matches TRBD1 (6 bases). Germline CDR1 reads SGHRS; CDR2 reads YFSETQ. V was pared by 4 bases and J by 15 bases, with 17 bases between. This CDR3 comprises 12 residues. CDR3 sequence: CASSGDTRFRFF. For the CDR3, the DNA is TGCGCCAGCAGCGGGGACACCCGTTTTAGGTTCTTC.

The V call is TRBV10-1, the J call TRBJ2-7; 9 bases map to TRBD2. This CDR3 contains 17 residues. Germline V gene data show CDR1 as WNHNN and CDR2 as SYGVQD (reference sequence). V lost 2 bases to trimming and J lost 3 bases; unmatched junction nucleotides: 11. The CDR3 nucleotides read TGCGCCAGCAGTGAGCTTACTAGCGGGCCCACAGGCTACGAGCAGTACTTC. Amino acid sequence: CASSELTSGPTGYEQYF.

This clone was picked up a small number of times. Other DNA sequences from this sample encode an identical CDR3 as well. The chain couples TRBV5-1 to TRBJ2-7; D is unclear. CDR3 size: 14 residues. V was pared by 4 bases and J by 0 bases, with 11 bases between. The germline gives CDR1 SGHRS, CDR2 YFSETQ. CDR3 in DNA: TGCGCCAGCAGCCTGGGCGGAACCTCCTACGAGCAGTACTTC. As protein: CASSLGGTSYEQYF.

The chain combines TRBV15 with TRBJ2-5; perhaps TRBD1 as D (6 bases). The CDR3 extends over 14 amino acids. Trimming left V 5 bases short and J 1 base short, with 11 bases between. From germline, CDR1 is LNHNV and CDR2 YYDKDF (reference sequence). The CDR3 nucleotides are TGTGCCACCAGCTTCGGGACACTCCAAGAGACCCAGTACTTC. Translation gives CATSFGTLQETQYF.

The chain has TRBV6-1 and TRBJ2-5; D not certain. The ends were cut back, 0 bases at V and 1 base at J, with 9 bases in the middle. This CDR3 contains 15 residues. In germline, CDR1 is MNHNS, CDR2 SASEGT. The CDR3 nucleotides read TGTGCCAGCAGTGAAGCGCACGCGGCCCAAGAGACCCAGTACTTC. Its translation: CASSEAHAAQETQYF.

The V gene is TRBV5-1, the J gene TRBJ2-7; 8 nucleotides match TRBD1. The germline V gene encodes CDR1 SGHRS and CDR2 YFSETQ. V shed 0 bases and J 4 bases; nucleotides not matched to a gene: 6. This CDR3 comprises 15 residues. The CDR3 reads CASSLAWDRRYEQYF. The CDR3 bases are TGCGCCAGCAGCTTGGCCTGGGACAGGAGATACGAGCAGTACTTC. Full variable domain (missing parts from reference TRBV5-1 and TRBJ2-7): KAGVTQTPRYLIKTRGQQVTLSCSPISGHRSVSWYQQTPGQGLQFLFEYFSETQRNKGNFPGRFSGRQFSNSRSEMNVSTLELGDSALYLCASSLAWDRRYEQYFGPGTRLTVT.

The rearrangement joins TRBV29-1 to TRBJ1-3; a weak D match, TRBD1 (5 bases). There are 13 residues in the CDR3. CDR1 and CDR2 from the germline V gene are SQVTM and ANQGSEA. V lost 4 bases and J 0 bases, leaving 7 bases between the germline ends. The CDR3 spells CSVGRGSGNTIYF. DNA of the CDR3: TGCAGCGTTGGGAGGGGCTCTGGAAACACCATATATTTT.

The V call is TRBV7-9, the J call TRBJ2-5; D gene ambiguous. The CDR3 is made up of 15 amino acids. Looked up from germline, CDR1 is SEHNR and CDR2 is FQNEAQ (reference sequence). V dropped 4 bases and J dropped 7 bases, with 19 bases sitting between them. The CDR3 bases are TGTGCCAGCAGCTCCCAGGCAGGCCGATTGGCGACCCAGTACTTC. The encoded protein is CASSSQAGRLATQYF.

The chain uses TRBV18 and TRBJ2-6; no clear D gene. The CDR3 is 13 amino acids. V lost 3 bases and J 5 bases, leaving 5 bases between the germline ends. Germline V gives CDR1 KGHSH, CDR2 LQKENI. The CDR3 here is CASSPNWANVLTF. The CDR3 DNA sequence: TGTGCCAGCTCACCCAACTGGGCCAACGTCCTGACTTTC. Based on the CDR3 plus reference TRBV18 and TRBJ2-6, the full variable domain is NAGVMQNPRHLVRRRGQEARLRCSPMKGHSHVYWYRQLPEEGLKFMVYLQKENIIDESGMPKERFSAEFPKEGPSILRIQQVVRGDSAAYFCASSPNWANVLTFGAGSRLTVL.

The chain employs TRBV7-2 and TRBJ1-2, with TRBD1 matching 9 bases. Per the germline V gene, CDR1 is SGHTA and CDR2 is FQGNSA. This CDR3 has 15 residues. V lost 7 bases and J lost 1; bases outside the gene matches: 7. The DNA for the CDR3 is TGTGCCAGCATCTCGGGGACAGGGCATAACTATGGCTACACCTTC. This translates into CASISGTGHNYGYTF.

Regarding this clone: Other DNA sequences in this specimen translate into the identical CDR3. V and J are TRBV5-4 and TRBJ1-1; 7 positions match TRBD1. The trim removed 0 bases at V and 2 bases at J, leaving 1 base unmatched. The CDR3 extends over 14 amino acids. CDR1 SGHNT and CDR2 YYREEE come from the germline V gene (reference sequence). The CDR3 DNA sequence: TGTGCCAGCAGCTTGGACAGGGGAAACACTGAAGCTTTCTTT. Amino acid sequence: CASSLDRGNTEAFF.

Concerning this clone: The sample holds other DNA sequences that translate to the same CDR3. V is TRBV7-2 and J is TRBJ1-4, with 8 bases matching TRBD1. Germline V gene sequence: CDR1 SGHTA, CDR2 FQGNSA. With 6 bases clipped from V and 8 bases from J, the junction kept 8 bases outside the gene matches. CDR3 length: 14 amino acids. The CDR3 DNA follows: TGTGCCAGCAGTTTACAGGGGGTAGGCGAAAAACTGTTTTTT. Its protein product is CASSLQGVGEKLFF.

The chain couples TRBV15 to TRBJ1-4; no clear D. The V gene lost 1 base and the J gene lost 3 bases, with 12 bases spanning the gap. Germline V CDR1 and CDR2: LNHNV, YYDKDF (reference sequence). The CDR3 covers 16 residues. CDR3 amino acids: CATSRGGRGANEKLFF. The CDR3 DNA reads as TGTGCCACCAGCAGAGGAGGGCGGGGTGCTAATGAAAAACTGTTTTTT.

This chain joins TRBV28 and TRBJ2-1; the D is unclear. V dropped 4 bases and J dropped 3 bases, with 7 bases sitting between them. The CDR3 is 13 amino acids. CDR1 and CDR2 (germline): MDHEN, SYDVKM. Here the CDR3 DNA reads TGTGCCAGCAGTTCACCAGGCTACAATGAGCAGTTCTTC. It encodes CASSSPGYNEQFF.

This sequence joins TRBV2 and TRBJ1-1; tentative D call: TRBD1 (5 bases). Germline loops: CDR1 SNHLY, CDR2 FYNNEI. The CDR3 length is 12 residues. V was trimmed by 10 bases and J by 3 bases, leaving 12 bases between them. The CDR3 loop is CATRSGDTEAFF. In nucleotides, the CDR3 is TGTGCCACCAGGTCGGGGGACACTGAAGCTTTCTTT.

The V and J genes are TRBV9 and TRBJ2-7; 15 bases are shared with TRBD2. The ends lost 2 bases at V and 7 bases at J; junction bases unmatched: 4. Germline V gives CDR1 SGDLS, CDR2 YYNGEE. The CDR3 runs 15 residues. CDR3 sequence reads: CASSVGTSGGWEQYF. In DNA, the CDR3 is TGTGCCAGCAGCGTCGGGACTAGCGGGGGGTGGGAGCAGTACTTC.

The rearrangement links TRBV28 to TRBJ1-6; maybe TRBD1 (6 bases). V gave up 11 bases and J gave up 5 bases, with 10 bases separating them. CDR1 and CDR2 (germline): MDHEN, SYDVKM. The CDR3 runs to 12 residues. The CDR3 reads CAGTTNNSPLHF. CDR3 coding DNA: TGTGCCGGGACAACGAATAATTCACCCCTCCACTTT.

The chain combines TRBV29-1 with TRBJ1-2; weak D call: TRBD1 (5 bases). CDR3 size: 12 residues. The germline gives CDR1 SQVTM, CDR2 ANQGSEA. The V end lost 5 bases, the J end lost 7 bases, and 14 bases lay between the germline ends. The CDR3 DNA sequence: TGCAGCGTTACCCGGGGGGACTCTGGCTACACCTTC. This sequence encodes CSVTRGDSGYTF.

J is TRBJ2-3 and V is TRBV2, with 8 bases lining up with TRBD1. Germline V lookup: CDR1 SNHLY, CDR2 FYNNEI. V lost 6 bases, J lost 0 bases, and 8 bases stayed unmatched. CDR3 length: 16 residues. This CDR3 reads CASSPTGTGSTDTQYF. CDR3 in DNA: TGTGCCAGCAGCCCAACCGGGACAGGTAGCACAGATACGCAGTATTTT. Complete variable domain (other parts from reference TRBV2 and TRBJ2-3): EPEVTQTPSHQVTQMGQEVILRCVPISNHLYFYWYRQILGQKVEFLVSFYNNEISEKSEIFDDQFSVERPDGSNFTLKIRSTKLEDSAMYFCASSPTGTGSTDTQYFGPGTRLTVL.

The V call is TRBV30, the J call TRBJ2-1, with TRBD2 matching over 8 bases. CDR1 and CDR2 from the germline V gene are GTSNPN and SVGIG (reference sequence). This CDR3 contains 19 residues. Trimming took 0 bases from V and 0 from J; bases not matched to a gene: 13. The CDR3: CAWSVNPLKRGSSYNEQFF. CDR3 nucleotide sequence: TGTGCCTGGAGTGTAAATCCCCTCAAGCGGGGGAGCTCCTACAATGAGCAGTTCTTC.

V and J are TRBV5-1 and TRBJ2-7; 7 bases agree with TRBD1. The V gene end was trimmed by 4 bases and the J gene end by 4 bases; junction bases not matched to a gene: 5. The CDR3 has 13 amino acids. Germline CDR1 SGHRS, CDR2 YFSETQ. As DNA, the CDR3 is TGCGCCAGCAGCGCAGGGGGTCGGTACGAGCAGTACTTC. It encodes CASSAGGRYEQYF.

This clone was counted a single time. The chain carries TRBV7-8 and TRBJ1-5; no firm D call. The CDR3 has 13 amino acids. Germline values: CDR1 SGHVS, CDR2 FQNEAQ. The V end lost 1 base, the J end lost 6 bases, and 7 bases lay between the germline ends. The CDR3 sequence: CASSLDMSQPQHF. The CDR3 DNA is TGTGCCAGCAGCTTAGATATGAGTCAGCCCCAGCATTTT.

CDR3 protein: CASSLGAQNQPQHF. The CDR3 nucleotides read TGCGCCAGCAGCTTGGGGGCGCAAAATCAGCCCCAGCATTTT. This sequence joins TRBV5-1 and TRBJ1-5; no definite D call. Trimming removed 0 bases at V and 4 bases at J, with 8 bases between. CDR1 SGHRS and CDR2 YFSETQ come from the germline V gene. The CDR3 contains 14 residues.